Each of the 28 T cell receptor beta chains below was sequenced from the same sample in a study of T cells in Graves' hyperthyroidism and ophthalmopathy. RNA transcripts served as the template for amplifying TCR beta CDR3 regions. TCR CDR3 underwent first-round RT-PCR with the HTBI primer set. Each CDR3 protein is one row after TCRdb ran MiXCR on the multiplex PCR reads. The sample includes 550,000 to 800,000 distinct CDR3 sequences, roughly 17% of them seen just once. The sample consisted of blood. The receptor set was obtained from a man aged 45-65 years with Graves' hyperthyroidism.

This clonotype came up a few times. The J gene is TRBJ2-3, the V gene TRBV9; 9 bases fit TRBD2. Germline V gives CDR1 SGDLS, CDR2 YYNGEE. The CDR3 runs 17 residues. V lost 4 bases, J lost 0 bases, and 9 bases stayed unmatched. The CDR3 bases are TGTGCCAGCAGCCATAGCGGGAGTGGATCTAGCACAGATACGCAGTATTTT. It translates to CASSHSGSGSSTDTQYF.

With regard to this clonotype: A much larger clone differs from this one at a single base, so this may be a read error. This chain uses TRBV2 with TRBJ1-3; D uncertain. This CDR3 spans 11 amino acids. Trimming pared 8 bases from V and 5 bases from J, leaving 7 bases between. Per the germline V gene, CDR1 is SNHLY and CDR2 is FYNNEI. The CDR3 spells CASALRNTIYF. The CDR3 region has the DNA TGTGCCAGCGCGTTGAGAAACACCATATATTTT.

This clonotype was recorded a few times. The rearrangement uses TRBV7-2 and TRBJ1-5, with D possibly TRBD1 on 5 matching bases. CDR3 length: 15 amino acids. Trimming took off 2 bases at V and 3 bases at J, with 11 bases between the two ends. Germline V CDR1 and CDR2: SGHTA, FQGNSA. CDR3 amino acids: CASSLTGRLNQPQHF. The CDR3 DNA follows: TGTGCCAGCAGCTTAACGGGACGGCTCAATCAGCCCCAGCATTTT. Combining the CDR3 with reference TRBV7-2 and TRBJ1-5 gives the whole variable domain GAGVSQSPSNKVTEKGKDVELRCDPISGHTALYWYRQSLGQGLEFLIYFQGNSAPDKSGLPSDRFSAERTGGSVSTLTIQRTQQEDSAVYLCASSLTGRLNQPQHFGDGTRLSIL.

The chain joins TRBV25-1 to TRBJ2-7, with D perhaps TRBD1 or TRBD2 (5 bases each). The V end lost 3 bases, the J end lost 3 bases, and 12 bases lay between the germline ends. CDR1 is MGHDK and CDR2 is SYGVNS in the germline V gene. This CDR3 region has 14 residues. The CDR3, as DNA: TGTGCCAGCAGTGACCCTGGGACGGGCTACGAGCAGTACTTC. Protein: CASSDPGTGYEQYF.

This clonotype was observed at least ten times. The chain has TRBV28 and TRBJ2-1; perhaps TRBD1 as D (6 bases). Trimming pared 7 bases from V and 0 bases from J, leaving 19 bases between. The CDR3 loop spans 17 amino acids. Looked up from germline, CDR1 is MDHEN and CDR2 is SYDVKM. The CDR3 loop is CASNIPKGVSSYNEQFF. The CDR3 DNA sequence: TGTGCCAGCAATATCCCGAAGGGGGTGAGCTCCTACAATGAGCAGTTCTTC.

Many counts were recorded for this clonotype. The V call is TRBV12-3 or TRBV12-4, the J call TRBJ2-3; D is unclear. The CDR3 is 15 residues long. Trimming left V 1 base short and J 2 bases short, with 10 bases between. The CDR3 DNA is TGTGCCAGCAGTTTAGAGATGAGGTTCACAGATACGCAGTATTTT. Protein sequence: CASSLEMRFTDTQYF.

This clonotype was picked up many times. The chain has TRBV10-3 and TRBJ2-7; no definite D call. This CDR3 has 15 residues. V was clipped by 0 bases and J by 6 bases, with 15 bases between them. Germline V gene lookup returns CDR1 ENHRY and CDR2 SYGVKD. CDR3 in DNA: TGTGCCATCAGTGAGTCCGAGCTAGTAAAGGGCGAGCAGTACTTC. Protein product: CAISESELVKGEQYF.

This chain uses TRBV30 with TRBJ1-4; 7 bases align to TRBD1. The germline CDR1 and CDR2 sequences are GTSNPN and SVGIG (reference sequence). The V and J ends lost 0 bases and 8 bases, in that order; junction bases with no gene match: 3. This CDR3 comprises 13 residues. The CDR3 spells CAWSVQGQEKLFF. CDR3 nucleotides: TGTGCCTGGAGTGTACAGGGGCAAGAAAAACTGTTTTTT. Filled out from reference TRBV30 and TRBJ1-4, the complete variable domain reads SQTIHQWPATLVQPVGSPLSLECTVEGTSNPNLYWYRQAAGRGLQLLFYSVGIGQISSEVPQNLSASRPQDRQFILSSKKLLLSDSGFYLCAWSVQGQEKLFFGSGTQLSVL.

This clonotype was detected only a few times. V is TRBV28 and J is TRBJ2-7, with D unresolved. Between the trimmed V and J ends, which lost 5 bases and 3 bases, there was a span of 17 bases. Germline CDR1 reads MDHEN; CDR2 reads SYDVKM. This CDR3 contains 15 residues. CDR3 in DNA: TGTGCCAGCAGTCCCCCGGGCCCACTCAACTACGAGCAGTACTTC. Its protein is CASSPPGPLNYEQYF. Filled out from reference TRBV28 and TRBJ2-7, the complete variable domain reads DVKVTQSSRYLVKRTGEKVFLECVQDMDHENMFWYRQDPGLGLRLIYFSYDVKMKEKGDIPEGYSVSREKKERFSLILESASTNQTSMYLCASSPPGPLNYEQYFGPGTRLTVT.

Ten or more counts support this clonotype. The rearrangement links TRBV7-9 to TRBJ2-5; 11 bases match TRBD2. The germline V gene encodes CDR1 SEHNR and CDR2 FQNEAQ (reference sequence). The CDR3 sequence is 16 residues long. Unmatched junction bases numbered 7, after V lost 3 bases and J lost 4 bases. The CDR3 protein is CASSFRLAGGGETQYF. CDR3 nucleotides: TGTGCCAGCAGCTTCCGTCTAGCGGGAGGAGGAGAGACCCAGTACTTC. The variable domain in full, completed from reference TRBV7-9 and TRBJ2-5, reads DTGVSQNPRHKITKRGQNVTFRCDPISEHNRLYWYRQTLGQGPEFLTYFQNEAQLEKSRLLSDRFSAERPKGSFSTLEIQRTEQGDSAMYLCASSFRLAGGGETQYFGPGTRLLVL.

This clonotype was counted ten times or more. The J gene is TRBJ1-5, the V gene TRBV6-6; D uncertain. Trimming shortened V by 2 bases and J by 2 bases, and 13 bases separated the two germline ends. Germline CDR1 is MNHNY and CDR2 is SVGAGI (reference sequence). The CDR3 consists of 16 residues. The CDR3 nucleotides read TGTGCCAGCAGTTACCGGACTGGGGTGGGCAATCAGCCCCAGCATTTT. Amino acids: CASSYRTGVGNQPQHF.

The V and J genes are TRBV30 and TRBJ2-6, with D perhaps TRBD1 or TRBD2 (5 bases each). The V gene lost 6 bases and the J gene lost 4 bases, with 13 bases spanning the gap. Germline CDR1 GTSNPN, CDR2 SVGIG (reference sequence). CDR3 length: 14 amino acids. The chain's CDR3 is CACRSGTGANVLTF. For the CDR3, the DNA is TGTGCCTGCAGATCAGGGACCGGGGCCAACGTCCTGACTTTC.

In its sample, this clonotype was seen many times. The chain joins TRBV7-9 to TRBJ2-5; 12 bases are shared with TRBD2. This CDR3 is 16 amino acids long. The V gene's germline CDR1 is SEHNR and CDR2 FQNEAQ (reference sequence). Trimming removed 5 bases from V and 4 bases from J; junction bases left unmatched: 8. The CDR3 is CASSPSGGALGETQYF. Written as DNA, the CDR3 is TGTGCCAGCAGCCCTAGCGGGGGGGCTCTCGGAGAGACCCAGTACTTC.

About this clonotype: A much larger clonotype is one base distant, so this may be a read error. This rearrangement joins TRBV3-1 to TRBJ2-5; possible D gene TRBD2, 5 bases. The CDR3 has 14 amino acids. Looked up from germline, CDR1 is LGHDT and CDR2 is YNNKEL (reference sequence). CDR3: CASSQAPVRETQHF. DNA for the CDR3: TGTGCCAGCAGCCAAGCTCCGGTTAGGGAGACCCAGCACTTC.

This clonotype was observed at least ten times. This chain joins TRBV10-3 and TRBJ2-5; 7 bases fit TRBD1. V lost 0 bases and J lost 2; bases outside the gene matches: 0. CDR1 and CDR2 (germline): ENHRY, SYGVKD. The CDR3 has 14 residues. The CDR3 bases are TGTGCCATCAGTGAGTCGACAGGGCAAGAGACCCAGTACTTC. Its protein is CAISESTGQETQYF.

This rearrangement joins TRBV20-1 to TRBJ2-1; 7 bases match TRBD1. Germline loops: CDR1 DFQATT, CDR2 SNEGSKA (reference sequence). Trimming took 8 bases from V and 5 from J; bases not matched to a gene: 6. The CDR3 is 12 residues long. As DNA, the CDR3 is TGCAGTCTCGACAGGGCACACAATGAGCAGTTCTTC. It is translated as CSLDRAHNEQFF.

V gene TRBV4-1 combines with J gene TRBJ1-1; D is unclear. Trimming left V 5 bases short and J 2 bases short, with 15 bases between. Germline V CDR1 and CDR2: MGHRA, YSYEKL. This CDR3 is 15 amino acids long. CDR3 protein: CASSLLPRGNTEAFF. The CDR3 nucleotides read TGCGCCAGCAGCTTACTACCGCGGGGTAACACTGAAGCTTTCTTT.

The chain couples TRBV6-1 to TRBJ2-1, with 14 positions matching TRBD2. J gave up 8 bases and V 6 bases, and 9 bases lay outside the gene matches. Germline values: CDR1 MNHNS, CDR2 SASEGT. This CDR3 is built from 16 residues. The CDR3 nucleotides are TGTGCCAGCAGATTGGCCGGGACTAGCGGGAGCTATGAGCAGTTCTTC. Translated, it gives CASRLAGTSGSYEQFF.

The sample holds a few counts of this clonotype. The chain joins TRBV3-1 to TRBJ2-5; 10 bases match TRBD1. In germline, CDR1 is LGHDT, CDR2 YNNKEL (reference sequence). This CDR3 is built from 17 residues. Trimming at V came to 1 base and at J to 2 bases, leaving 7 bases not matched to a gene. The CDR3 is CASSQARTGGAQETQYF. The CDR3 DNA sequence: TGTGCCAGCAGCCAAGCGAGGACAGGGGGGGCTCAAGAGACCCAGTACTTC.

The rearrangement joins TRBV10-1 to TRBJ2-1; 7 nucleotides align to TRBD2. Germline-derived CDR1 and CDR2 are WNHNN and SYGVQD (reference sequence). J was trimmed by 0 bases and V by 3 bases; bases with no gene match: 5. The CDR3 runs to 16 residues. CDR3 DNA sequence: TGCGCCAGCAGTGAAGCTCTAGCGGTCTCCTACAATGAGCAGTTCTTC. Translating it yields CASSEALAVSYNEQFF.

In its sample, this clonotype was seen many times. V and J are TRBV20-1 and TRBJ2-6; 8 bases line up with TRBD2. CDR3 length: 19 residues. Germline V lookup: CDR1 DFQATT, CDR2 SNEGSKA (reference sequence). The junction had 12 bases not matched to a gene; V was cut back by 2 bases and J by 0 bases. The chain's CDR3 is CSARKGRAGAFSGANVLTF. DNA for the CDR3: TGCAGTGCTAGAAAAGGGAGAGCGGGAGCTTTCTCTGGGGCCAACGTCCTGACTTTC.

This clonotype was recorded a few times. One base away lies a much larger clone, so this may be a sequencing read error. The genes are TRBV28 and TRBJ1-2; the D gene is possibly TRBD1 (6 bases). Trimming removed 6 bases at V and 3 bases at J, with 11 bases between. The CDR3 has 13 amino acids. The V gene's germline CDR1 is MDHEN and CDR2 SYDVKM. The CDR3 spells CASSRDIDYGYTF. Here the CDR3 DNA reads TGTGCCAGCAGCCGGGACATCGACTATGGCTACACCTTC.

Worth noting for this clonotype: The CDR3 does not close with the conserved phenylalanine or tryptophan, likely indicating a read error. V is TRBV6-5 and J is TRBJ2-7, with D tentatively TRBD1 (6 bases). The CDR3 consists of 16 residues. Germline CDR1 MNHEY, CDR2 SVGAGI. Trimming took 0 bases from V and 2 from J, leaving 14 bases between them. The CDR3 sequence is CASSYSAQGTPYEQYS. In DNA form, the CDR3 reads TGTGCCAGCAGTTACTCAGCACAGGGAACCCCCTACGAGCAGTACTCC.

This clonotype has more than one count but fewer than ten. The chain has TRBV7-6 and TRBJ2-2; D uncertain. V was cut by 5 bases and J by 0 bases, with 13 bases left in between. Germline V CDR1 and CDR2: SGHVS, FNYEAQ. This CDR3 is built from 16 residues. The CDR3 region is CASSQQTSPNTGELFF. The CDR3 DNA is TGTGCCAGCAGCCAACAGACAAGCCCGAACACCGGGGAGCTGTTTTTT. The variable domain in full, with the rest retrieved from reference TRBV7-6 and TRBJ2-2, is GAGVSQSPRYKVTKRGQDVALRCDPISGHVSLYWYRQALGQGPEFLTYFNYEAQQDKSGLPNDRFSAERPEGSISTLTIQRTEQRDSAMYRCASSQQTSPNTGELFFGEGSRLTVL.

This clonotype was observed a handful of times. The V gene is TRBV28, the J gene TRBJ2-3; 11 bases line up with TRBD2. The CDR3 consists of 18 residues. CDR1 and CDR2 (germline): MDHEN, SYDVKM. V shed 6 bases and J 1 base; nucleotides not matched to a gene: 12. The CDR3 spells CASSLYPSLAGGTDTQYF. The CDR3 DNA reads as TGTGCCAGCAGCCTCTACCCCTCACTAGCGGGAGGCACAGATACGCAGTATTTT.

This clonotype showed up many times. The chain employs TRBV2 and TRBJ2-7; the match to TRBD2 covers 8 bases. J lost 7 bases, V lost 6 bases, and 20 bases had no gene match. Germline V gene sequence: CDR1 SNHLY, CDR2 FYNNEI. This CDR3 spans 17 amino acids. The CDR3 DNA sequence: TGTGCCAGCAGGGAGGGGTCAAGCGGGAGAGGGGGTAGGGAGCAGTACTTC. It encodes CASREGSSGRGGREQYF.

As DNA, the CDR3 is TGTGCCAGCAGCTTTAGACCGGCCGCTGGCAATGAGCAGTTCTTC. Its protein is CASSFRPAAGNEQFF. The rearrangement links TRBV11-3 to TRBJ2-1; D uncertain. Trimming shortened V by 3 bases and J by 6 bases, and 15 bases separated the two germline ends. The CDR3 sequence is 15 residues long. Germline CDR1 reads SGHNT; CDR2 reads YENEEA.

At least ten counts were recorded for this clonotype. It is unclear where the CDR3 begins or ends on the DNA, so no DNA is shown, and the CDR3 is as TCRdb lists it. The chain has TRBV29-1 and TRBJ2-5; the table's D call of TRBD2 was not tested on the DNA. The CDR3 adds up to 13 amino acids, both ends counted. Per germline, CDR1 SQVTM and CDR2 ANQGSEA. This CDR3 is CSVGPGLEETQYF.